Reported below is one T cell receptor beta chain. The junction had 12 bases not matched to a gene; V was cut back by 0 bases and J by 6 bases. The CDR3 has 17 residues. Germline V gene lookup returns CDR1 MNHEY and CDR2 SMNVEV (reference sequence). The data stem from a study of blood T cell repertoires in COVID-19. Background on the study: Sample material is recorded as cDNA or gDNA derived from T cells, B-cell-depleted T cells, or PBMCs.

Source study methods: Amplification with reference gene primers provided the estimates of nucleated cell counts. Profiled with immunoSEQ multiplex PCR; TCRdb holds only in-frame clones, not every one. That table furnishes V, J and clone size, whereas the DNA furnished D and trimming. The table includes roughly 200,000 clones, approximately 91% detected once. The sample was peripheral blood. This TCR came from a man younger than 35 with active or convalescent COVID-19. The rearrangement links TRBV27 to TRBJ2-3; TRBD2 matches 7 bases. The CDR3 DNA is TGTGCCAGCAGTTTATCCGCCGGCGGGGGTTACTTTGATACGCAGTATTTT. Its translation: CASSLSAGGGYFDTQYF.